These 20 T cell receptor beta chains were sequenced from one sample in a study of cytomegalovirus exposure and HLA in healthy donors. Both 60 Vbeta primers and 13 Jbeta primers went into the PCR. TCRdb's table, derived via immunoSEQ multiplex PCR, lists solely in-frame clones and lacks some. In the table there are more than 90,000 clones, roughly 75% of which are singletons. The sample was PBMCs. These receptors were collected from a woman aged 60-75 years in good health and CMV-seronegative.

The V gene is TRBV2, the J gene TRBJ2-5, with 8 bases matching TRBD1. The J call may be mistaken, given a closer DNA end match to TRBJ2-7. Germline loops: CDR1 SNHLY, CDR2 FYNNEI. The CDR3 is 15 amino acids. The CDR3 DNA reads TGTGCCAGCAGTGGCGGACAGGGTAGGACCTACGAGCAGTACTTC. Residues: CASSGGQGRTYEQYF.

Only one count was recorded for this clone. This chain links TRBV5-4 with TRBJ2-5, with D perhaps matching TRBD1 (5 bases). CDR3 size: 17 residues. Trimming left V 0 bases short and J 1 base short, with 16 bases between. CDR1 is SGHNT and CDR2 is YYREEE in the germline V gene (reference sequence). The chain's CDR3 is CASSLGGPYGVQETQYF. The CDR3 bases are TGTGCCAGCAGCTTGGGGGGCCCTTACGGAGTCCAAGAGACCCAGTACTTC. The full variable domain, its missing parts supplied by reference TRBV5-4 and TRBJ2-5, is ETGVTQSPTHLIKTRGQQVTLRCSSQSGHNTVSWYQQALGQGPQFIFQYYREEENGRGNFPPRFSGLQFPNYSSELNVNALELDDSALYLCASSLGGPYGVQETQYFGPGTRLLVL.

The rearrangement uses TRBV4-1 and TRBJ2-7; TRBD2 matches 7 bases. The CDR3 is 18 residues long. CDR1 is MGHRA and CDR2 is YSYEKL in the germline V gene. The trim removed 3 bases at V and 6 bases at J, leaving 20 bases unmatched. Here the CDR3 DNA reads TGCGCCAGCAGCCACCGGGGTAGGAGCGGGGCCCTGAGTTGCGAGCAGTACTTC. Amino acids: CASSHRGRSGALSCEQYF.

The genes are TRBV4-1 and TRBJ2-3; D perhaps matches TRBD2 (6 bases). Germline assignment: CDR1 MGHRA and CDR2 YSYEKL. Deletions cut 4 bases from V and 1 base from J, with 18 bases between. The CDR3 runs to 17 residues. As DNA, the CDR3 is TGCGCCAGCAGCCCTAGCGCGGAGCGATCGGGCACAGATACGCAGTATTTT. As protein: CASSPSAERSGTDTQYF.

This chain connects TRBV15 to TRBJ2-2; D possibly corresponds to TRBD1 (5 bases). Deletions cut 1 base from V and 2 bases from J, with 8 bases between. The CDR3 runs 15 residues. In germline, CDR1 is LNHNV, CDR2 YYDKDF (reference sequence). CDR3 amino acids: CATSRGGGNTGELFF. DNA of the CDR3: TGTGCCACCAGCAGAGGGGGCGGCAACACCGGGGAGCTGTTTTTT.

J is TRBJ2-7 and V is TRBV6-6, with D possibly matching TRBD2 (5 bases). CDR3 length equals 15 residues. The ends were cut back, 2 bases at V and 0 bases at J, with 11 bases in the middle. Per germline, CDR1 MNHNY and CDR2 SVGAGI (reference sequence). CDR3 in amino acids: CASSYVPGGSYEQYF. The DNA of the CDR3 is TGTGCCAGCAGTTACGTACCCGGAGGCTCCTACGAGCAGTACTTC.

This clone was counted a few times. The J gene is TRBJ2-1, the V gene TRBV4-1; D perhaps matches TRBD2 (6 bases). The V gene's germline CDR1 is MGHRA and CDR2 YSYEKL. The CDR3 is made up of 14 amino acids. V lost 4 bases and J 1 base, leaving 8 bases between the germline ends. The CDR3 is CASSLGTSYNEQFF. The CDR3, as DNA: TGCGCCAGCAGCCTTGGGACTTCCTACAATGAGCAGTTCTTC.

The J gene is TRBJ2-4, the V gene TRBV15, with 9 bases lining up with TRBD1. This CDR3 is built from 14 residues. V trimming: 8 bases; J trimming: 2 bases; junction bases outside the gene matches: 4. CDR1 and CDR2 from the germline V gene are LNHNV and YYDKDF (reference sequence). The CDR3 bases are TGTGCCACCCGGGACAGGGAATCCAAAAACATTCAGTACTTC. It specifies CATRDRESKNIQYF.

The chain joins TRBV7-9 to TRBJ1-2, with D possibly being TRBD1 (5 bases). V was clipped by 3 bases and J by 6 bases, with 14 bases between them. Germline V gene data show CDR1 as SEHNR and CDR2 as FQNEAQ (reference sequence). The CDR3 is made up of 14 amino acids. For the CDR3, the DNA is TGTGCCAGCAGCTTTACCTCTCGGGGGGATGGCTACACCTTC. It is translated as CASSFTSRGDGYTF.

The gene calls are TRBV7-9 and TRBJ2-1; 11 bases match TRBD2. This CDR3 has 15 residues. Looked up from germline, CDR1 is SEHNR and CDR2 is FQNEAQ (reference sequence). Trimming removed 3 bases from V and 7 bases from J; junction bases left unmatched: 5. This CDR3 reads CASSFPGLAGNEQFF. The CDR3 nucleotides are TGTGCCAGCAGCTTTCCTGGACTAGCGGGTAATGAGCAGTTCTTC. The variable domain in full, with the rest retrieved from reference TRBV7-9 and TRBJ2-1, is DTGVSQNPRHKITKRGQNVTFRCDPISEHNRLYWYRQTLGQGPEFLTYFQNEAQLEKSRLLSDRFSAERPKGSFSTLEIQRTEQGDSAMYLCASSFPGLAGNEQFFGPGTRLTVL.

V usage is TRBV18 and J usage is TRBJ1-1; a possible D gene is TRBD1 (5 bases). V gave up 2 bases and J gave up 11 bases, with 15 bases separating them. Germline lookup yields CDR1 KGHSH and CDR2 LQKENI. The CDR3 contains 13 residues. CDR3 nucleotides: TGTGCCAGCTCACCAGGGCAGGGTATTGGGGCTTTCTTT. Protein: CASSPGQGIGAFF.

The gene calls are TRBV19 and TRBJ1-2; 8 bases align to TRBD1. Germline lookup yields CDR1 LNHDA and CDR2 SQIVND (reference sequence). The V segment lost 3 bases and the J segment 2 bases; nucleotides outside the gene matches: 8. The CDR3 sequence is 16 residues long. CDR3 DNA sequence: TGTGCCAGTAGTATGTGGACAGGGTTGGAGAACTATGGCTACACCTTC. The encoded protein is CASSMWTGLENYGYTF.

The chain has TRBV11-2 and TRBJ1-1; D not certain. V was clipped by 5 bases and J by 1 base, with 8 bases between them. The CDR3 consists of 13 residues. Germline V CDR1 and CDR2: SGHAT, FQNNGV. CDR3 region: CASSPRRNTEAFF. The CDR3 DNA reads TGTGCCAGCAGCCCCAGGCGGAACACTGAAGCTTTCTTT.

This chain joins TRBV5-4 and TRBJ1-2; TRBD1 agrees at 9 bases. CDR1 is SGHNT, CDR2 YYREEE, per germline (reference sequence). After removal of 0 bases from V and 4 bases from J, the junction contained 4 bases not matched to a gene. The CDR3 spans 15 residues. CDR3 sequence reads: CASSLGDRDIYGYTF. CDR3 nucleotides: TGTGCCAGCAGCTTGGGGGACAGGGACATCTATGGCTACACCTTC.

The chain uses TRBV27 and TRBJ2-1; tentatively, D is TRBD1 (5 bases). Trimming removed 3 bases at V and 3 bases at J, with 12 bases between. The CDR3 has 15 amino acids. Germline V gives CDR1 MNHEY, CDR2 SMNVEV (reference sequence). CDR3 protein: CASSFTWTIYNEQFF. CDR3 nucleotide sequence: TGTGCCAGCAGTTTTACTTGGACAATCTACAATGAGCAGTTCTTC.

CDR3 DNA sequence: TGTGCCATCCGGGCTGACAGGGACAATCAGCCCCAGCATTTT. It translates to CAIRADRDNQPQHF. The J gene is TRBJ1-5, the V gene TRBV10-3; TRBD1 agrees at 7 bases. V was pared by 8 bases and J by 3 bases, with 7 bases of the junction left unmatched. CDR1 and CDR2 (germline): ENHRY, SYGVKD. The CDR3 totals 14 residues.

This chain connects TRBV28 to TRBJ2-7; the match to TRBD2 covers 7 bases. The J segment lost 3 bases and the V segment lost 2 bases, leaving 4 bases of the junction unmatched. CDR3 length: 14 residues. CDR1 is MDHEN and CDR2 is SYDVKM in the germline V gene. The CDR3 reads CASSLGRGDYEQYF. CDR3 in DNA: TGTGCCAGCAGTTTAGGTCGGGGGGACTACGAGCAGTACTTC.

The chain uses TRBV5-4 and TRBJ2-3, with TRBD2 identical over 12 bases. V shed 2 bases, J shed 6 bases, and the junction held 7 bases outside the gene matches. The CDR3 consists of 16 residues. Germline CDR1 SGHNT, CDR2 YYREEE (reference sequence). CDR3 sequence reads: CASSLLAGGLLDTQYF. CDR3 nucleotides: TGTGCCAGCAGCTTACTAGCGGGGGGTTTACTGGATACGCAGTATTTT.

Here the CDR3 DNA reads TGTGCCAGTAGTCAAGCTACCGGGACAGGGTACGAAAAACTGTTTTTT. Translating it yields CASSQATGTGYEKLFF. This sequence joins TRBV19 and TRBJ1-4; 9 nucleotides agree with TRBD1. CDR1 is LNHDA, CDR2 SQIVND, per germline (reference sequence). V was clipped by 5 bases and J by 8 bases; unmatched bases: 12. The CDR3 is 16 amino acids.

This clone was found once. The chain carries TRBV12-5 and TRBJ2-1; 7 bases fit TRBD1. The CDR3 covers 15 residues. Germline V gene data show CDR1 as LGHNT and CDR2 as FRNRAP. Germline trimming cut 6 bases from V and 4 bases from J; bases unmatched to any gene: 9. The CDR3 loop reads CASGNGDRVYNEQFF. DNA of the CDR3: TGTGCTAGTGGAAATGGTGACAGGGTGTACAATGAGCAGTTCTTC. The complete variable domain, with remaining parts taken from reference TRBV12-5 and TRBJ2-1, reads DARVTQTPRHKVTEMGQEVTMRCQPILGHNTVFWYRQTMMQGLELLAYFRNRAPLDDSGMPKDRFSAEMPDATLATLKIQPSEPRDSAVYFCASGNGDRVYNEQFFGPGTRLTVL.